This section outlines one TCR beta chain sequence together with its context. The CDR3 sequence is 14 residues long. Germline V CDR1 and CDR2: SGDLS, YYNGEE. Between the trimmed V and J ends, which lost 2 bases and 0 bases, there was a span of 7 bases. How the authors handled the data: Researchers report that nucleated cell counts were estimated from reference gene primer amplification. Clones were read by immunoSEQ multiplex PCR, and TCRdb kept only the in-frame ones, dropping some. V, J and clone size reflect that table, while D and trimming were determined from the DNA. The repertoire includes over 90,000 clones, about 90% of them detected once, and about 4% sits in the top ten. This entry belongs to a study of blood T cell repertoires in COVID-19. Study details: The United States, Italy and Spain supplied acute and convalescent COVID-19 samples. T cells, B-cell-depleted T cells, or PBMCs provided the cDNA or gDNA that served as material.

The sequenced sample was peripheral blood. J is TRBJ2-3 and V is TRBV9; tentatively, D is TRBD1 (6 bases). This receptor was identified in a woman aged 55-70 years with acute or convalescent COVID-19. The CDR3 here is CASSVQGSTDTQYF. DNA for the CDR3: TGTGCCAGCAGCGTTCAGGGGAGCACAGATACGCAGTATTTT.